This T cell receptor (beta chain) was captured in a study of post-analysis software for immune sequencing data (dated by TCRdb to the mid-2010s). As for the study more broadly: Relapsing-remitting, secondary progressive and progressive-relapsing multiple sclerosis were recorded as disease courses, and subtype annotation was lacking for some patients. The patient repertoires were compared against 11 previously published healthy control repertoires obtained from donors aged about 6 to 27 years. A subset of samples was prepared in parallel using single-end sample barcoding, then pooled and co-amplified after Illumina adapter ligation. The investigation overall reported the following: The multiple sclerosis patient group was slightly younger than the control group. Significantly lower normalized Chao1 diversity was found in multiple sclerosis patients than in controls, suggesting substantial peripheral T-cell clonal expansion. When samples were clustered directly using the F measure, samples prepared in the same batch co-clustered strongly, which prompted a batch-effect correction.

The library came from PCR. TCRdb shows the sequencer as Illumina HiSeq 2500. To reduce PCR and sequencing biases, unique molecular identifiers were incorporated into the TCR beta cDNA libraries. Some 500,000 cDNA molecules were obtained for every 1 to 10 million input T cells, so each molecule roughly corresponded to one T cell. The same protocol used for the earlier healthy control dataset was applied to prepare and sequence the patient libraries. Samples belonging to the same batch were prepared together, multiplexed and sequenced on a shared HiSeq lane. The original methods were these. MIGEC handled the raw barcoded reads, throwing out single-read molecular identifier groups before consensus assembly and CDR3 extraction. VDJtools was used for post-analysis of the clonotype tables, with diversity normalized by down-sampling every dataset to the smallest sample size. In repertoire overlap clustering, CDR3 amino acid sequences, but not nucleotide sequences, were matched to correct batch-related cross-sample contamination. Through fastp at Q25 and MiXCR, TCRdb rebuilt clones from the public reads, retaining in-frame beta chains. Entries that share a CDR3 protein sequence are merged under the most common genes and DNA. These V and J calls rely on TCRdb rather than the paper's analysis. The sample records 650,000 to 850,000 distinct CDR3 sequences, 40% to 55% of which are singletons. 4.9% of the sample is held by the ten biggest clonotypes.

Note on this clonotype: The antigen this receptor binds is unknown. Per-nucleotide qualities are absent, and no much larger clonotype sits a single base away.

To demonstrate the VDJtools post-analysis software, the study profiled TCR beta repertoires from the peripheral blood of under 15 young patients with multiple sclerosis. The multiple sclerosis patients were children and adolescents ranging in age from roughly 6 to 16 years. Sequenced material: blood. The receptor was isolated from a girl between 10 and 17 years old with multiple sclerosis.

The CDR3 in this case is CSVALPRLGGEQFF. The DNA reads as follows: TGCAGCGTTGCCCTACCACGGCTCGGGGGTGAGCAGTTCTTC. This receptor chain uses TRBV29-1 and TRBJ2-1; the best D guess is TRBD2, with 6 bases matching. The CDR3 holds 14 amino acids from the cysteine to the phenylalanine. CDR3 DNA only is kept here, 42 bases in frame from base 1. CDR1 and CDR2 (SQVTM, ANQGSEA) derive from the germline V gene. V and J lose 4 bases and 9 bases, and a span of 19 bases separates them.